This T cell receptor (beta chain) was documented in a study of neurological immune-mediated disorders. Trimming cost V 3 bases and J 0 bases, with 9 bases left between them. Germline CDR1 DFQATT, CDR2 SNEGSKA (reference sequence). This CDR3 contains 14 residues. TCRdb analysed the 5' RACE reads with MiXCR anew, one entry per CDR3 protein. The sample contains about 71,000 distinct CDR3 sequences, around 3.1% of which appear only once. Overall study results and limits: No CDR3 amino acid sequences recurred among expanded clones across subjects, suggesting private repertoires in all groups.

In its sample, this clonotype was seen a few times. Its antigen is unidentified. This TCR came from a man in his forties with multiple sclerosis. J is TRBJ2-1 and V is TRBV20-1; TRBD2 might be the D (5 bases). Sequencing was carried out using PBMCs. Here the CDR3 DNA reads TGCAGTGCTAGGGCGGGCCACTCCTACAATGAGCAGTTCTTC. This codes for CSARAGHSYNEQFF.